This T cell receptor (beta chain) was retrieved from a study of blood T cell repertoires in COVID-19. Study in general: Acute and convalescent COVID-19 samples came from the United States, Italy and Spain. Sources were T cells, B-cell-depleted T cells, or PBMCs; the material itself was cDNA or gDNA.

The V gene end was trimmed by 5 bases and the J gene end by 2 bases; junction bases not matched to a gene: 5. The CDR3 loop spans 15 amino acids. The germline V gene encodes CDR1 MNHEY and CDR2 SVGAGI. Assay: immunoSEQ multiplex PCR; the TCRdb copy retains only in-frame clones and omits some. The top ten hold about 8.2% of the sample, which has over 450,000 clones, roughly 91% seen once. The material sequenced was peripheral blood. This clonotype originated in a woman aged 50 to 60 with COVID-19, enrolled during active disease. This chain connects TRBV6-5 to TRBJ1-2; 10 bases map to TRBD1. The CDR3 is CASSRTGGMNYGYTF. Written as DNA, the CDR3 is TGTGCCAGCAGTCGGACAGGGGGAATGAACTATGGCTACACCTTC.